This T cell receptor beta chain derives from a study of blood T cells in healthy people across ages. Study results and limitations: With naive T cell percentage, TCR beta diversity showed a strong correlation.

Sample-barcoded 5' priming and a J-beta primer mix drove a second PCR of about 6 to 12 cycles. TCRdb reprocessed the 5' RACE reads via MiXCR and lists one record per CDR3 protein. The sample holds just under 750,000 distinct CDR3 sequences; approximately 22% are singletons and the top ten take about 22%. Between the trimmed V and J ends, which lost 4 bases and 0 bases, there was a span of 16 bases. The CDR3 is made up of 17 amino acids. The V gene's germline CDR1 is SGHRS and CDR2 YFSETQ. This clonotype occurred a few times. The antigen remains unidentified. Material: blood. The genes are TRBV5-1 and TRBJ2-2, with a possible D match to TRBD2 (5 bases). The clonotype was recovered from a man in his 70s in good health. The DNA for the CDR3 is TGCGCCAGCAGCCAAATCTCGGCCGGGGCGAACACCGGGGAGCTGTTTTTT. Residues: CASSQISAGANTGELFF.